The 21 T cell receptor beta chains listed next were all sequenced from one sample in a study of graft-versus-host responses after intestinal transplantation. TCRdb's table, derived via immunoSEQ multiplex PCR, lists solely in-frame clones and lacks some. The table includes over 85,000 clones, roughly 91% detected once. No cognate antigen is known for these TCRs. Sequenced material: unstimulated CD4+ T cells sorted from spleen or lymph node cells, taken before transplant. Receptor source: a human donor who was the organ donor for an intestinal transplant.

The gene calls are TRBV5-8 and TRBJ2-7; no firm D call. CDR3 length equals 12 residues. Trimming cost V 2 bases and J 6 bases, with 9 bases left between them. CDR1 and CDR2 (germline): SGHTS, YDEGEE. The CDR3: CASSFRGTEQYF. The CDR3, as DNA: TGTGCCAGCAGCTTCCGCGGAACCGAGCAGTACTTC.

The chain is built from TRBV6-5 and TRBJ1-1; D not certain. This CDR3 spans 13 amino acids. The ends were cut back, 1 base at V and 3 bases at J, with 6 bases in the middle. Germline values: CDR1 MNHEY, CDR2 SVGAGI. The CDR3 here is CASSYFRDTEAFF. CDR3 sequence (DNA): TGTGCCAGCAGTTACTTCCGGGACACTGAAGCTTTCTTT.

The chain uses TRBV27 and TRBJ2-1, with D uncertain. Looked up from germline, CDR1 is MNHEY and CDR2 is SMNVEV (reference sequence). The CDR3 contains 11 residues. Trimming removed 6 bases at V and 4 bases at J, with 4 bases between. The CDR3 sequence: CASRLYNEQFF. CDR3 coding DNA: TGTGCCAGCAGGCTATACAATGAGCAGTTCTTC.

The V call is TRBV2, the J call TRBJ2-7, with 7 bases that match TRBD1. This CDR3 has 13 amino acids. Germline CDR1 is SNHLY and CDR2 is FYNNEI. V lost 8 bases and J lost 6; bases outside the gene matches: 10. CDR3 residues: CASLRQGSGEQYF. DNA for the CDR3: TGTGCCAGCCTAAGACAGGGTTCGGGCGAGCAGTACTTC.

The chain combines TRBV14 with TRBJ2-7; tentatively, D is TRBD1 (6 bases). CDR1 and CDR2 (germline): SGHDN, FVKESK. V was shortened by 4 bases and J by 7 bases, with 17 bases between the two germline ends. The CDR3 is 14 residues long. Written as DNA, the CDR3 is TGTGCCAGCAGCCCTAACAGGGCGGTGGGGGAGCAGTACTTC. Its translation is CASSPNRAVGEQYF.

This chain links TRBV6-1 with TRBJ1-5; TRBD1 matches 9 bases. This CDR3 has 14 residues. CDR1 MNHNS and CDR2 SASEGT come from the germline V gene. J gave up 8 bases and V 5 bases, and 7 bases lay outside the gene matches. The CDR3 region has the DNA TGTGCCAGCAGTACGGACAGGGGATACGAGCCCCAGCATTTT. Amino acid sequence: CASSTDRGYEPQHF.

The rearrangement uses TRBV4-1 and TRBJ2-3; D possibly corresponds to TRBD2 (5 bases). Germline CDR1 MGHRA, CDR2 YSYEKL. CDR3 length: 18 amino acids. Trimming took off 1 base at V and 2 bases at J, with 19 bases between the two ends. The CDR3 loop is CASSQGGGLIAPTDTQYF. In DNA, the CDR3 is TGCGCCAGCAGCCAAGGAGGAGGACTCATCGCCCCCACAGATACGCAGTATTTT.

The V and J genes are TRBV28 and TRBJ1-1, with D perhaps TRBD1 (6 bases). The CDR3 has 13 amino acids. From germline, CDR1 is MDHEN and CDR2 SYDVKM. V shed 8 bases and J shed 10 bases, with 20 bases lying between them. The CDR3 loop reads CASRRDRPNGAFF. The CDR3 DNA reads TGTGCCAGCCGACGAGACAGGCCAAACGGAGCTTTCTTT. Looking up the rest from reference TRBV28 and TRBJ1-1 gives the full variable domain: DVKVTQSSRYLVKRTGEKVFLECVQDMDHENMFWYRQDPGLGLRLIYFSYDVKMKEKGDIPEGYSVSREKKERFSLILESASTNQTSMYLCASRRDRPNGAFFGQGTRLTVV.

This chain links TRBV7-3 with TRBJ1-6; D might be TRBD1 (5 bases). This CDR3 comprises 15 residues. CDR1 and CDR2 from the germline V gene are SGHTA and FQGTGA. V lost 4 bases and J lost 12, with 19 bases in between. CDR3 nucleotides: TGTGCCAGCAGCTCCGAGGGTACCCGCGGGGGACCCCTCCACTTT. Protein: CASSSEGTRGGPLHF. Variable domain in full (rest from reference TRBV7-3 and TRBJ1-6): GAGVSQTPSNKVTEKGKYVELRCDPISGHTALYWYRQSLGQGPEFLIYFQGTGAADDSGLPNDRFFAVRPEGSVSTLKIQRTERGDSAVYLCASSSEGTRGGPLHFGNGTRLTVT.

This clone turned up a few times. The rearrangement links TRBV19 to TRBJ2-7, with D possibly being TRBD1 (5 bases). This CDR3 has 14 amino acids. V was trimmed by 5 bases and J by 5 bases, leaving 16 bases between them. The germline V gene encodes CDR1 LNHDA and CDR2 SQIVND (reference sequence). As DNA, the CDR3 is TGTGCCAGTAGTCCATACCAGGGTAACAACGAGCAGTACTTC. Translated, it gives CASSPYQGNNEQYF. The full variable domain, its missing parts supplied by reference TRBV19 and TRBJ2-7, is DGGITQSPKYLFRKEGQNVTLSCEQNLNHDAMYWYRQDPGQGLRLIYYSQIVNDFQKGDIAEGYSVSREKKESFPLTVTSAQKNPTAFYLCASSPYQGNNEQYFGPGTRLTVT.

This chain connects TRBV6-1 to TRBJ1-2, with TRBD1 identical over 9 bases. With V trimmed by 6 bases and J by 4 bases, 6 bases remained unmatched. Germline V gives CDR1 MNHNS, CDR2 SASEGT. The length of the CDR3 is 14 residues. As DNA, the CDR3 is TGTGCCAGCAGACAGGGGGCCGTCCTCTATGGCTACACCTTC. Protein sequence: CASRQGAVLYGYTF.

The gene calls are TRBV6-6 and TRBJ2-7; 9 nucleotides agree with TRBD2. CDR1 and CDR2 (germline): MNHNY, SVGAGI (reference sequence). J gave up 4 bases and V 6 bases, and 10 bases lay outside the gene matches. The CDR3 is made up of 15 amino acids. The CDR3 DNA reads TGTGCCAGCAGAGCCCCTAGCGGGGCCAAATACGAGCAGTACTTC. Its protein is CASRAPSGAKYEQYF.

CDR3 amino acids: CASSVTGHTDTQYF. Written as DNA, the CDR3 is TGTGCCAGCAGCGTGACAGGTCACACAGATACGCAGTATTTT. This rearrangement joins TRBV6-4 to TRBJ2-3; D might be TRBD1 (6 bases). CDR1 MRHNA and CDR2 SNTAGT come from the germline V gene. The CDR3 contains 14 residues. V lost 6 bases, J lost 2 bases, and 12 bases lay in between.

The CDR3 coding sequence is TGTGCCAGTAGTCCGGGACAGGCCGCCCCCCTAAGCAATCAGCCCCAGCATTTT. Translated, it gives CASSPGQAAPLSNQPQHF. This rearrangement joins TRBV19 to TRBJ1-5, with TRBD1 matching 8 bases. Germline CDR1 reads LNHDA; CDR2 reads SQIVND (reference sequence). The CDR3 totals 18 residues. Unmatched junction bases numbered 13, after V lost 5 bases and J lost 1 base.

The V and J genes are TRBV9 and TRBJ1-6; D is undetermined. This CDR3 contains 15 residues. Trimming shortened V by 0 bases and J by 7 bases, and 11 bases separated the two germline ends. Germline CDR1 and CDR2: SGDLS and YYNGEE. Written as DNA, the CDR3 is TGTGCCAGCAGCGTAGGAGGAAGAGGCAATTCACCCCTCCACTTT. Its protein product is CASSVGGRGNSPLHF.

The CDR3 sequence is CAIGSGRGTRGGYEQYF. CDR3 sequence (DNA): TGTGCCATCGGGTCGGGGCGAGGGACACGGGGTGGATACGAGCAGTACTTC. The rearrangement uses TRBV10-3 and TRBJ2-7; TRBD1 is a possible D gene (6 bases). Per germline, CDR1 ENHRY and CDR2 SYGVKD. The length of the CDR3 is 17 residues. Trimming removed 8 bases from V and 4 bases from J, with 27 bases in between.

CDR3 residues: CASSQRVRYTQYF. The CDR3 coding sequence is TGTGCCAGCAGCCAGCGCGTTAGATATACGCAGTATTTT. The chain joins TRBV4-2 to TRBJ2-3; D not resolved. With 3 bases removed from V and 7 bases from J, the gap between germline ends came to 11 bases. CDR3 length: 13 residues. Germline V lookup: CDR1 LGHNA, CDR2 YNFKEQ.

This sequence joins TRBV6-5 and TRBJ1-5; TRBD1 agrees at 7 bases. V lost 6 bases to trimming and J lost 4 bases; unmatched junction nucleotides: 6. Germline V CDR1 and CDR2: MNHEY, SVGAGI. This CDR3 has 14 amino acids. CDR3 DNA: TGTGCCAGCAGCCGGACAGGAGTTAATCAGCCCCAGCATTTT. Residues: CASSRTGVNQPQHF.

In its sample, this clone was seen once. This sequence joins TRBV7-3 and TRBJ2-2, with 9 bases that match TRBD1. The CDR3 totals 16 residues. J gave up 5 bases and V 0 bases, and 4 bases lay outside the gene matches. Looked up from germline, CDR1 is SGHTA and CDR2 is FQGTGA. The CDR3 DNA reads TGTGCCAGCAGCTTAACGACAGGGGGTTGGACCGGGGAGCTGTTTTTT. Protein sequence: CASSLTTGGWTGELFF.

The CDR3 DNA reads as TGCGCCAGCAGCTTGCTCGGGATTTCTGGAAACACCATATATTTT. Protein sequence: CASSLLGISGNTIYF. The V call is TRBV5-1, the J call TRBJ1-3; D call uncertain. The germline V gene has CDR1 SGHRS and CDR2 YFSETQ. This CDR3 has 15 amino acids. The V and J ends lost 1 base and 1 base respectively, with 9 bases between them.

The V and J genes are TRBV30 and TRBJ2-1; D remains ambiguous. Trimming shortened V by 4 bases and J by 0 bases, and 13 bases separated the two germline ends. Germline assignment: CDR1 GTSNPN and CDR2 SVGIG (reference sequence). The CDR3 is 15 amino acids. This CDR3 reads CAWKAAFSSYNEQFF. In nucleotides, the CDR3 is TGTGCCTGGAAGGCGGCGTTTAGCTCCTACAATGAGCAGTTCTTC.